This T cell receptor (beta chain) was found in a study of post-analysis software for immune sequencing data. Study summary: Relapsing-remitting, secondary progressive and progressive-relapsing courses of multiple sclerosis were included.

Prepared libraries of TCR beta cDNA carried unique molecular identifiers. cDNA molecules numbering around 500,000 came from approximately 1 to 10 million T cells. TCRdb called the PCR reads again in MiXCR, with one record for every CDR3 protein. The table has a few hundred thousand distinct CDR3 sequences, around 34% seen once; the top ten hold around 5.9%. Study conclusions and caveats: A significant reduction in normalized Chao1 diversity was observed in multiple sclerosis patients versus controls. Strong same-batch co-clustering of samples appeared with F measure clustering.

About this clonotype itself: Its specificity is not known.

This TCR came from a girl aged 2-17 years with multiple sclerosis. Source material: blood.

The CDR3 sequence: CASSMGRTAIMNTEAFF. The CDR3 coding sequence is TGCGCCAGCAGCATGGGACGAACCGCTATCATGAACACTGAAGCTTTCTTT. The V gene is TRBV4-1, the J gene TRBJ1-1; a weak D match, TRBD1 (5 bases). V was cut by 5 bases and J by 0 bases, with 19 bases left in between. Germline V gene lookup returns CDR1 MGHRA and CDR2 YSYEKL. The CDR3 has 17 residues.